The entry below gives a single T cell receptor beta chain sequence along with its context. Sequencing used immunoSEQ multiplex PCR; TCRdb keeps in-frame clones, though not all of them. This sample has around 310,000 clones; over 85% occur once, and the top ten carry roughly a tenth. The sample originates from a study of blood T cell repertoires in COVID-19. Between the trimmed V and J ends, which lost 5 bases and 4 bases, there was a span of 4 bases. This CDR3 is built from 11 residues. Germline V lookup: CDR1 SEHNR, CDR2 FQNEAQ (reference sequence). The sequencing input was PBMCs or T cells enriched from blood (not recorded which). This sequence was found in a woman in her thirties who had recovered from COVID-19. The chain has TRBV7-9 and TRBJ2-3, with no clear D. In DNA, the CDR3 is TGTGCCAGCAGCATCGCAGATACGCAGTATTTT. This encodes CASSIADTQYF.